Only a few counts were recorded for the clone carrying this T cell receptor (beta chain). Its antigen is unknown. Looked up from germline, CDR1 is SEHNR and CDR2 is FQNEAQ (reference sequence). This CDR3 is 16 amino acids long. Trimming left V 0 bases short and J 6 bases short, with 14 bases between. Together with a sample-barcoded 5' primer, a J-beta primer mix was included in a second PCR lasting about 7 to 12 cycles. One entry per CDR3 protein, called by TCRdb with MiXCR from the 5' RACE reads. The sample has approximately 800,000 distinct CDR3 sequences; under 40% are singletons. The sample comes from a study of blood T cells in healthy people across ages. Findings of the study overall: For the donors, CMV status was unknown and possibly confounded expanded clonotype changes.

The genes are TRBV7-9 and TRBJ2-2, with D hard to call. The sequence was collected from a young man in good health. Sequencing was performed on blood. Here the CDR3 DNA reads TGTGCCAGCAGCTTAGCCCCACAGTCCAGCCCCGGGGAGCTGTTTTTT. It is translated as CASSLAPQSSPGELFF.